Each of the 13 T cell receptor beta chains below was sequenced from the same sample in a study of blood T cell repertoires in COVID-19. The table came from immunoSEQ multiplex PCR; TCRdb's copy has only in-frame clones and leaves some out. The sample holds 150,000 to 200,000 clones, around 80% seen once. The sequenced sample consisted of PBMCs or T cells enriched from blood (not recorded which). These TCRs come from a woman aged 60-75 years who had recovered from COVID-19.

The genes are TRBV18 and TRBJ1-5, with 9 bases identical to TRBD1. Germline values: CDR1 KGHSH, CDR2 LQKENI. The CDR3 covers 14 residues. After removal of 2 bases from V and 6 bases from J, the junction contained 2 bases not matched to a gene. In nucleotides, the CDR3 is TGTGCCAGCTCACCATCGACAGGGGGTCAGCCCCAGCATTTT. Protein product: CASSPSTGGQPQHF.

The chain is built from TRBV28 and TRBJ1-2, with D hard to call. The CDR3 spans 10 residues. Germline CDR1 and CDR2: MDHEN and SYDVKM. V was clipped by 8 bases and J by 3 bases, with 4 bases between them. CDR3 coding DNA: TGTGCCAGCGGAGACTATGGCTACACCTTC. Amino acids: CASGDYGYTF.

V is TRBV4-1 and J is TRBJ2-2; D possibly corresponds to TRBD1 (5 bases). Per the germline V gene, CDR1 is MGHRA and CDR2 is YSYEKL. This CDR3 has 14 residues. Trimming took off 8 bases at V and 5 bases at J, with 15 bases between the two ends. Here the CDR3 reads CASGKGPRTGELFF. DNA for the CDR3: TGCGCCAGCGGAAAGGGGCCTAGGACCGGGGAGCTGTTTTTT.

The CDR3 spells CASSPTQGVLGNYGYTF. In nucleotides, the CDR3 is TGTGCCAGCAGCCCCACACAGGGAGTTCTGGGGAACTATGGCTACACCTTC. The chain recombines TRBV11-2 with TRBJ1-2; D is possibly TRBD1 (6 bases). V was trimmed by 5 bases and J by 2 bases, leaving 21 bases between them. The CDR3 contains 17 residues. Looked up from germline, CDR1 is SGHAT and CDR2 is FQNNGV.

The CDR3 DNA sequence: TGTGCCAGCAGCCCGACAGGGGATATAGGCTACACCTTC. As protein: CASSPTGDIGYTF. The rearrangement uses TRBV3-1 (or the pseudogene TRBV3-2) and TRBJ1-2; 8 bases are shared with TRBD1. The CDR3 length is 13 residues. With V trimmed by 4 bases and J by 8 bases, 6 bases remained unmatched. CDR1 is LGHDT, CDR2 YNNKEL, per germline (reference sequence).

This clone showed up just once. The chain couples TRBV2 to TRBJ1-2; possibly TRBD1 for D (5 bases). The length of the CDR3 is 15 residues. The ends were cut back, 2 bases at V and 4 bases at J, with 14 bases in the middle. Per the germline V gene, CDR1 is SNHLY and CDR2 is FYNNEI. CDR3 sequence (DNA): TGTGCCAGCAGTGAACTGTCAGGGAAGAGCTATGGCTACACCTTC. Protein sequence: CASSELSGKSYGYTF.

This rearrangement joins TRBV21-1 to TRBJ1-5. TRBV21-1 is an annotated pseudogene. This CDR3 contains 15 residues. CDR3 coding DNA: TGTGCCAGCAGCACTGCGGGGGATAGCAATCAGCCCCAGCATTTT. Protein: CASSTAGDSNQPQHF.

This clone was observed a handful of times. The chain recombines TRBV28 with TRBJ2-7; 8 bases are a match to TRBD1. The length of the CDR3 is 14 residues. Germline V lookup: CDR1 MDHEN, CDR2 SYDVKM. With V trimmed by 5 bases and J by 3 bases, 6 bases remained unmatched. CDR3 amino acids: CASSPLGTGYEQYF. CDR3 DNA sequence: TGTGCCAGCAGTCCCCTAGGGACAGGCTACGAGCAGTACTTC.

The chain couples TRBV5-1 to TRBJ2-1; 11 nucleotides agree with TRBD2. The CDR3 has 16 residues. The V gene's germline CDR1 is SGHRS and CDR2 YFSETQ. Unmatched junction bases numbered 8, after V lost 1 base and J lost 8 bases. CDR3 protein: CASSLTTSGSIDEQFF. The CDR3 DNA reads TGCGCCAGCAGCTTGACCACTAGCGGGAGTATCGATGAGCAGTTCTTC.

The genes are TRBV2 and TRBJ1-2; D may be TRBD1 (6 bases). CDR3 length equals 14 residues. Germline-derived CDR1 and CDR2 are SNHLY and FYNNEI. V dropped 7 bases and J dropped 0 bases, with 12 bases sitting between them. CDR3 sequence: CASTQQGPNYGYTF. CDR3 DNA sequence: TGTGCCAGCACCCAACAGGGTCCTAACTATGGCTACACCTTC. The full variable domain, its missing parts supplied by reference TRBV2 and TRBJ1-2, is EPEVTQTPSHQVTQMGQEVILRCVPISNHLYFYWYRQILGQKVEFLVSFYNNEISEKSEIFDDQFSVERPDGSNFTLKIRSTKLEDSAMYFCASTQQGPNYGYTFGSGTRLTVV.

The rearrangement links TRBV27 to TRBJ1-2, with a tentative D call TRBD1 (5 bases). The CDR3 covers 12 residues. Germline V lookup: CDR1 MNHEY, CDR2 SMNVEV (reference sequence). Trimming stripped 6 bases from V and 13 bases from J, with 18 bases between. The DNA of the CDR3 is TGTGCCAGCAGGTTTTCGGGGGGGGTCATCACCTTC. It is translated as CASRFSGGVITF.

The chain links TRBV24-1 to TRBJ1-1; D gene ambiguous. Germline V gene lookup returns CDR1 KGHDR and CDR2 SFDVKD. V was pared by 8 bases and J by 1 base, with 10 bases between. The CDR3 sequence is 13 residues long. CDR3 sequence (DNA): TGTGCCACCAATAGAGCGCCGAACACTGAAGCTTTCTTT. It yields the protein CATNRAPNTEAFF.

CDR3 in DNA: TGTGCCAGCAGCCAAAGCAGGGGGCGCCACAATGAGCAGTTCTTC. It codes for CASSQSRGRHNEQFF. The V gene is TRBV3-1 (or the pseudogene TRBV3-2), the J gene TRBJ2-1, with 8 nucleotides matching TRBD1. The V and J ends lost 2 bases and 5 bases, in that order; junction bases with no gene match: 5. There are 15 residues in the CDR3. The germline gives CDR1 LGHDT, CDR2 YNNKEL (reference sequence).